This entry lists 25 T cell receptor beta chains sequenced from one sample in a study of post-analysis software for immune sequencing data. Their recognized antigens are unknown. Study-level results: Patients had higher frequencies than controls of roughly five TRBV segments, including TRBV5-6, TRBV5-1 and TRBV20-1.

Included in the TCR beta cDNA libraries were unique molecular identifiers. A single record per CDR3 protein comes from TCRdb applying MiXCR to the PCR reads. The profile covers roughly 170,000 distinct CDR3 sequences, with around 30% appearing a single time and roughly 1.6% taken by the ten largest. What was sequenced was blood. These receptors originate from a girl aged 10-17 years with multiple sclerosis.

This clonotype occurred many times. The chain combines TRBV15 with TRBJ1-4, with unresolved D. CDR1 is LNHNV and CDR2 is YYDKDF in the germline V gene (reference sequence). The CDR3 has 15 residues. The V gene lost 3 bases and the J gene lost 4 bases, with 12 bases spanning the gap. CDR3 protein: CATSSVAGYNEKLFF. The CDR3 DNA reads TGTGCCACCAGCAGCGTCGCGGGTTATAATGAAAAACTGTTTTTT.

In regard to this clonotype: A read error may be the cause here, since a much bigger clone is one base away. CDR3 region: CASSVLDAQYF. The CDR3 nucleotides are TGCGCCAGCAGCGTCCTGGATGCGCAGTATTTT. V gene TRBV5-1 combines with J gene TRBJ2-3; D remains unclear. The CDR3 has 11 amino acids. The ends were cut back, 4 bases at V and 10 bases at J, with 10 bases in the middle. Germline V lookup: CDR1 SGHRS, CDR2 YFSETQ.

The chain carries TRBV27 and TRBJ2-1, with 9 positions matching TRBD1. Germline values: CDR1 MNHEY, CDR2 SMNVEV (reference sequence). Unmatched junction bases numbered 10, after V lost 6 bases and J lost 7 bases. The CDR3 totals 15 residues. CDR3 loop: CASSYSGQGGNEQFF. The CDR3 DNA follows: TGTGCCAGCAGCTACTCGGGACAGGGTGGGAATGAGCAGTTCTTC.

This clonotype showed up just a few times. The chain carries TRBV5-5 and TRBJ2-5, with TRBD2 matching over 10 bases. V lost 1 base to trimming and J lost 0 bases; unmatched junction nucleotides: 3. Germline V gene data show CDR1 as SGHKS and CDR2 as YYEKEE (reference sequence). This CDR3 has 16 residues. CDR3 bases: TGTGCCAGCAGCTTGCTTAGCGGGGGGCACCAAGAGACCCAGTACTTC. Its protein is CASSLLSGGHQETQYF.

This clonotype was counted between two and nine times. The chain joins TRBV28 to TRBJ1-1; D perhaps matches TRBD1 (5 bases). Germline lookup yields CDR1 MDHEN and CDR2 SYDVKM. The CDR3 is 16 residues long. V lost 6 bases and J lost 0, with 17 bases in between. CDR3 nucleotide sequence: TGTGCCAGCAGGACCAAGCGGGGACGGATGAACACTGAAGCTTTCTTT. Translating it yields CASRTKRGRMNTEAFF. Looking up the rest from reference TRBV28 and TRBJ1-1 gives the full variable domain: DVKVTQSSRYLVKRTGEKVFLECVQDMDHENMFWYRQDPGLGLRLIYFSYDVKMKEKGDIPEGYSVSREKKERFSLILESASTNQTSMYLCASRTKRGRMNTEAFFGQGTRLTVV.

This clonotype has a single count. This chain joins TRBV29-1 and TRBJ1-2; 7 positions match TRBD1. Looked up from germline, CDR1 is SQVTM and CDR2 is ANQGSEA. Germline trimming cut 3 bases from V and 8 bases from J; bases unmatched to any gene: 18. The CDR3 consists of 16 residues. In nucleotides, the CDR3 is TGCAGCGTTGAGGTGGACTGGGGGACAGCGAGTGAGGGCTACACCTTC. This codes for CSVEVDWGTASEGYTF.

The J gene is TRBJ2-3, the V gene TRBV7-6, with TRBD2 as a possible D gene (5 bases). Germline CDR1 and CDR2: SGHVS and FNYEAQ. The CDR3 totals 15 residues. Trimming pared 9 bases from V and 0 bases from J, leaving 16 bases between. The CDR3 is CASDSATISTDTQYF. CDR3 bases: TGTGCCAGTGATAGCGCAACGATAAGCACAGATACGCAGTATTTT.

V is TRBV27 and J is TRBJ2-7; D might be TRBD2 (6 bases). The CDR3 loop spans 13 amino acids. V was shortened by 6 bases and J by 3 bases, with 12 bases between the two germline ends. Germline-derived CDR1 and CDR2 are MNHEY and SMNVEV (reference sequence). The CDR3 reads CASSIAAVYEQYF. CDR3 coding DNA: TGTGCCAGCAGCATAGCGGCAGTCTACGAGCAGTACTTC.

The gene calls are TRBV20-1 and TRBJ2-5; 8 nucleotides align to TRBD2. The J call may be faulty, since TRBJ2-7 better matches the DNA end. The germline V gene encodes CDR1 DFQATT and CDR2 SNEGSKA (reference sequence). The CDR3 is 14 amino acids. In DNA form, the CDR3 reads TGCAGTGCTATTCGGGAGGGCCGAATACACGAGCAGTACTTC. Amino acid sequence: CSAIREGRIHEQYF.

CDR3 residues: CASSSPRQSSYNEQFF. The CDR3 DNA reads as TGTGCCAGCAGTTCCCCCCGCCAGAGCTCCTACAATGAGCAGTTCTTC. The chain has TRBV28 and TRBJ2-1; no clear D gene. CDR1 MDHEN and CDR2 SYDVKM come from the germline V gene. This CDR3 spans 16 amino acids. The V gene lost 4 bases and the J gene lost 0 bases, with 13 bases spanning the gap.

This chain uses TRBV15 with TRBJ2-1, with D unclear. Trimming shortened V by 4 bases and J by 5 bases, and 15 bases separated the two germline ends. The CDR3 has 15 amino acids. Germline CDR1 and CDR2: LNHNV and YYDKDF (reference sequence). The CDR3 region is CATSKGPLMHNEQFF. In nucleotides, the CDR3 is TGTGCCACCAGCAAAGGCCCGCTTATGCACAATGAGCAGTTCTTC.

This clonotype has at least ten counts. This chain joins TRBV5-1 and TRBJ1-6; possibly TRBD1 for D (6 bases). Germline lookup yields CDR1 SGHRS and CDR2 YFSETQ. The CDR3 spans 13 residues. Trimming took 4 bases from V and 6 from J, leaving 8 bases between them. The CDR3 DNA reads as TGCGCCAGCAGCGTGGACAGTAATTCACCCCTCCACTTT. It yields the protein CASSVDSNSPLHF.

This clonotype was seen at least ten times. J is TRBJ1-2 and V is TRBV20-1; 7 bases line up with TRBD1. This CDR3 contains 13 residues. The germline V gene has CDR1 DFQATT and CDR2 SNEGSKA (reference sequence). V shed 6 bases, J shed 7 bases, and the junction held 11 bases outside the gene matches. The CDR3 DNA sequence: TGCAGTGCGAGCGACAGGGCCGCGGCTGGCTACACCTTC. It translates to CSASDRAAAGYTF.

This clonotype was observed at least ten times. CDR3 coding DNA: TGTGCCTGGAGCGCCAGACAGGGTTTACTGGGTTCCTACGAGCAGTACTTC. Translation gives CAWSARQGLLGSYEQYF. The chain carries TRBV30 and TRBJ2-7, with 7 bases fitting TRBD1. V was pared by 3 bases and J by 1 base, with 15 bases of the junction left unmatched. Looked up from germline, CDR1 is GTSNPN and CDR2 is SVGIG (reference sequence). The CDR3 covers 17 residues.

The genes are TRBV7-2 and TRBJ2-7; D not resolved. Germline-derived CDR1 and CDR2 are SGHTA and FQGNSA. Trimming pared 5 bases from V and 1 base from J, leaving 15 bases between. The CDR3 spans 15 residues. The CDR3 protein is CASSLRSVTSYEQYF. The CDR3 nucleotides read TGTGCCAGCAGCCTCAGGAGTGTCACGTCCTACGAGCAGTACTTC.

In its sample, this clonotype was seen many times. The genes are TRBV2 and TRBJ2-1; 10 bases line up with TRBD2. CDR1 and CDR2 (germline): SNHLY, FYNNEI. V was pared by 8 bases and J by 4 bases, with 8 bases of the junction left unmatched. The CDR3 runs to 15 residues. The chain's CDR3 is CASREPSGSYNEQFF. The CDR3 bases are TGTGCCAGCCGCGAACCTAGCGGGAGTTACAATGAGCAGTTCTTC.

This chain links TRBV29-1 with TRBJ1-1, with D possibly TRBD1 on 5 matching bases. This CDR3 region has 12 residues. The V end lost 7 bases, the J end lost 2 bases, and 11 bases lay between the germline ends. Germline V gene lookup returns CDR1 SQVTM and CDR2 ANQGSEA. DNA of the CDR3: TGCAGCGCCGGGACGGTAAACACTGAAGCTTTCTTT. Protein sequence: CSAGTVNTEAFF.

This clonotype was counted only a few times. This chain's CDR3 is CASSSPLGGSFSYEQYF. Written as DNA, the CDR3 is TGTGCCAGCAGTTCACCCCTGGGCGGGAGTTTCTCCTACGAGCAGTACTTC. The chain couples TRBV6-2 or TRBV6-3 to TRBJ2-7; 7 nucleotides agree with TRBD2. V gave up 4 bases and J gave up 0 bases; unmatched junction bases: 12. The CDR3 consists of 17 residues. Germline V gene sequence: CDR1 MNHEY, CDR2 SVGEGT.

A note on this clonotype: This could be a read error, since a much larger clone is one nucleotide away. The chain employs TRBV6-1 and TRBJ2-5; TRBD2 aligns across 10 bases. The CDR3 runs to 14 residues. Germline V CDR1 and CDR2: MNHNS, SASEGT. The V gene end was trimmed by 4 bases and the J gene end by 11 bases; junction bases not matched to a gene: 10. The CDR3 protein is CASSVAGGYNEQYF. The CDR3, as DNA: TGTGCCAGCAGTGTAGCGGGAGGTTACAATGAGCAGTACTTC.

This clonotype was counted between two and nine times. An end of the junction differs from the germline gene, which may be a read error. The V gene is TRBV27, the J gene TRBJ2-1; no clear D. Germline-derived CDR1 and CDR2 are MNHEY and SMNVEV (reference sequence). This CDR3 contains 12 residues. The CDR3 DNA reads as TGTGCCTGCAGTCCGACCTACAATGAGCAGTTCTTC. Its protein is CACSPTYNEQFF.

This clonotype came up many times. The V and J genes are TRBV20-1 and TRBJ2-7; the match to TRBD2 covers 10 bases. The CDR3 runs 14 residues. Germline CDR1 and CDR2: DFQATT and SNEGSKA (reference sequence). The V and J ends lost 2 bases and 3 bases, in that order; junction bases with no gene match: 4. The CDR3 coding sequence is TGCAGTGCTAGACGGTCTAGCGGGAGCTACGAGCAGTACTTC. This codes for CSARRSSGSYEQYF.

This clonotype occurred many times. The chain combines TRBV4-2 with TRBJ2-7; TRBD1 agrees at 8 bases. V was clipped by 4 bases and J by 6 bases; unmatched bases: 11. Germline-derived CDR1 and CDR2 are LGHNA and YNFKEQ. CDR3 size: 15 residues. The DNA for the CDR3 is TGTGCCAGCAGCCGCCCGACAGGGGATCTACGCGAGCAGTACTTC. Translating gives CASSRPTGDLREQYF.

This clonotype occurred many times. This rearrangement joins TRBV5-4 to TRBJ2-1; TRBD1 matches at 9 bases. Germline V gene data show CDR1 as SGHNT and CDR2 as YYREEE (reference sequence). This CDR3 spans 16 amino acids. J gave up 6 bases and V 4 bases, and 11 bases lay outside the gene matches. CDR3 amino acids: CASSTISGQGGNEQFF. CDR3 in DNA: TGTGCCAGCAGCACCATCTCGGGACAGGGCGGCAATGAGCAGTTCTTC. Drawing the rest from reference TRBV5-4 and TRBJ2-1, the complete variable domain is ETGVTQSPTHLIKTRGQQVTLRCSSQSGHNTVSWYQQALGQGPQFIFQYYREEENGRGNFPPRFSGLQFPNYSSELNVNALELDDSALYLCASSTISGQGGNEQFFGPGTRLTVL.

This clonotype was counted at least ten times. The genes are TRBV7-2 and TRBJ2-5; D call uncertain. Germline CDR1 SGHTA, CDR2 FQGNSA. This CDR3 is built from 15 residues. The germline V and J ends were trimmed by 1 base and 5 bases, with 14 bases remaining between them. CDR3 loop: CASSLVYHERETQYF. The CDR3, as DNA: TGTGCCAGCAGCTTAGTATACCATGAGAGGGAGACCCAGTACTTC.

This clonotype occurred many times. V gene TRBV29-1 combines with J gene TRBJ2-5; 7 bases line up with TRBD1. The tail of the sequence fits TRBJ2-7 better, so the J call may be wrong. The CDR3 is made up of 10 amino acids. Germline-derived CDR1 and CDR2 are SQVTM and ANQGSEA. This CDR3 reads CSVTGAEQYF. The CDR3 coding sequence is TGCAGCGTTACAGGGGCCGAGCAGTACTTC.